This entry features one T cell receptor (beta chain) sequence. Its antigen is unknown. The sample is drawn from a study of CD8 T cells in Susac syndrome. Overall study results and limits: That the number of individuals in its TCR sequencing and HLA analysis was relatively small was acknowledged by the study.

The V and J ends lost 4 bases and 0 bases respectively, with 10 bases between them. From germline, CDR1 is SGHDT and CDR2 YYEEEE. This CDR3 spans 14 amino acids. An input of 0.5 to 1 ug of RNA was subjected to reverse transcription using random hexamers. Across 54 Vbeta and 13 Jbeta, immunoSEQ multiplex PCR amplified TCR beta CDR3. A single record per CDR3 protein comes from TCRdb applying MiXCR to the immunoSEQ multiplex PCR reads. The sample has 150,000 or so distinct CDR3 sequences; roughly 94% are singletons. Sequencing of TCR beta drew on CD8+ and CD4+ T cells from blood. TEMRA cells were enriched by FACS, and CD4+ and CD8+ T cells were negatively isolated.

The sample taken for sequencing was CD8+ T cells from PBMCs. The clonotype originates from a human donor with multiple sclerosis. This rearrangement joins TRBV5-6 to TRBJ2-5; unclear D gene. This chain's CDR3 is CASSRGSDQETQYF. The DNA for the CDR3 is TGTGCCAGCAGCCGTGGGTCTGACCAAGAGACCCAGTACTTC.